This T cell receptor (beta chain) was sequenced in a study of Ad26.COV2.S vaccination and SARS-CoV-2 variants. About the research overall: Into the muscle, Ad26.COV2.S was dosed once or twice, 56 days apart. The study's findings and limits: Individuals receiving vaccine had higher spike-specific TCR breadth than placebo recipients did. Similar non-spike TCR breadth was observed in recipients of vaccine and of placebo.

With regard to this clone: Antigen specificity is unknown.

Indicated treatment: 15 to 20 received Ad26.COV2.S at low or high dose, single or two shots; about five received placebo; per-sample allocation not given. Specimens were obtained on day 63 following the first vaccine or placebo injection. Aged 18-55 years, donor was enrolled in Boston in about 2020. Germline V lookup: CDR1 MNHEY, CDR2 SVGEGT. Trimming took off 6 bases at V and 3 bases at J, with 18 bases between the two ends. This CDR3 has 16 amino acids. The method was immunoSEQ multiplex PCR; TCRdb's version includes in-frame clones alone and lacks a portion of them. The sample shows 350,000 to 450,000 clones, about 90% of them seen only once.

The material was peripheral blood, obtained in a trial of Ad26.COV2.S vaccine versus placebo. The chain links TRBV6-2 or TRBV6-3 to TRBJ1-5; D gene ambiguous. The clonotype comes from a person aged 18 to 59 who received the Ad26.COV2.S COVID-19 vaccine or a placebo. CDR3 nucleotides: TGTGCCAGCAGCCTAGGGCCGGACGGTTTCAATCAGCCCCAGCATTTT. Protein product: CASSLGPDGFNQPQHF.